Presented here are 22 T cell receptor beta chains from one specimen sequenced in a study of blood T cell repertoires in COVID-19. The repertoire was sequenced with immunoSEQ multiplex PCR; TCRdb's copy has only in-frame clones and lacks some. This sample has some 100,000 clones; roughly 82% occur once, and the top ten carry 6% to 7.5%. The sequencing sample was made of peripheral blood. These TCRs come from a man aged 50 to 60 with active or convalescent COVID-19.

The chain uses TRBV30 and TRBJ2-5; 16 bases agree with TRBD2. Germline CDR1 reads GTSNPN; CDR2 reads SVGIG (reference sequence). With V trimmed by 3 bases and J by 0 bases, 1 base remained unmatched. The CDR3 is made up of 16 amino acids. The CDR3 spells CAWRGLAGGYQETQYF. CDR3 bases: TGTGCCTGGAGGGGACTAGCGGGGGGGTACCAAGAGACCCAGTACTTC.

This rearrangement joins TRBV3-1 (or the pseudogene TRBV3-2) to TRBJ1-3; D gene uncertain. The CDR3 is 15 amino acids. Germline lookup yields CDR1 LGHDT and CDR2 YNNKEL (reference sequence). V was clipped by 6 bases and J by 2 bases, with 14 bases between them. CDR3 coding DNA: TGTGCCAGCAGTTTTCCGACGGGGACTGGAAACACCATATATTTT. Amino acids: CASSFPTGTGNTIYF.

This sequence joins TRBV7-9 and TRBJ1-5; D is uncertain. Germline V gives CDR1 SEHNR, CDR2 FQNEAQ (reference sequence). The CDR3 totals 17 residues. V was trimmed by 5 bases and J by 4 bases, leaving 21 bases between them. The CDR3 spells CASSTSWTALDNQPQHF. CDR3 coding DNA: TGTGCCAGCAGCACTTCTTGGACTGCTCTAGATAATCAGCCCCAGCATTTT.

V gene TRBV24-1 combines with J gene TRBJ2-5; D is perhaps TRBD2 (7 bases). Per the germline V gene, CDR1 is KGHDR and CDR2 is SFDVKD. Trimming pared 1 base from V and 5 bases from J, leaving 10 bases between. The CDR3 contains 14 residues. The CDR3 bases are TGTGCCACCAGTGATTTTGCGGGGGCGGAGACCCAGTACTTC. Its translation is CATSDFAGAETQYF.

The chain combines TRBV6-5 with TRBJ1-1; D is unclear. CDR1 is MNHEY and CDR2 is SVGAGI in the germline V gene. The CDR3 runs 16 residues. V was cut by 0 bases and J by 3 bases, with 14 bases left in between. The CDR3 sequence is CASSYSFYTPDTEAFF. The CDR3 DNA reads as TGTGCCAGCAGTTACTCCTTCTATACGCCCGACACTGAAGCTTTCTTT.

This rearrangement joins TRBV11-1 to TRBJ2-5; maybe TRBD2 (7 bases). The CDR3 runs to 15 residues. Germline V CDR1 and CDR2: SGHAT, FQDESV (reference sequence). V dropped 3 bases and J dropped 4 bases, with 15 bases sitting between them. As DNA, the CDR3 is TGTGCCAGCAGCTTTGTCCGGGGGGCAAGAGAGACCCAGTACTTC. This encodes CASSFVRGARETQYF.

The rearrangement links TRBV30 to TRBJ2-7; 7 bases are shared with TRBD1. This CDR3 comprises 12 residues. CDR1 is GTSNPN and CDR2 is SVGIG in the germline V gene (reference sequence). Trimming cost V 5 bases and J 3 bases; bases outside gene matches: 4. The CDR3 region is CAWGDRYYEQYF. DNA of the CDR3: TGTGCCTGGGGGGACAGATACTACGAGCAGTACTTC.

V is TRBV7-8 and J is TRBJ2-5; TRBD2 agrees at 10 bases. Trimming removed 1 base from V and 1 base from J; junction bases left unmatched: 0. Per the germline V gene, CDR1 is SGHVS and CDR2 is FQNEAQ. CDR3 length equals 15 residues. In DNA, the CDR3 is TGTGCCAGCAGCTTAGTAGCGGGGGGCCAAGAGACCCAGTACTTC. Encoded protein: CASSLVAGGQETQYF.

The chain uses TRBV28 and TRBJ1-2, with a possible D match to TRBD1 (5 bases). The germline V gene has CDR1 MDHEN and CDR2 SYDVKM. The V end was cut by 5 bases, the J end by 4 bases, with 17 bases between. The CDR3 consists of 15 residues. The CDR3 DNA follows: TGTGCCAGCAGTCCCCCATCCGGGGGATCCTATGGCTACACCTTC. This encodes CASSPPSGGSYGYTF.

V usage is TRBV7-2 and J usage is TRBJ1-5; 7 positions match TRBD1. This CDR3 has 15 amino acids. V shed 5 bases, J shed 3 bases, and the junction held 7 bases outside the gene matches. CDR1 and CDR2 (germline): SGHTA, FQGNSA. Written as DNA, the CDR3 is TGTGCCAGCAGCCCGAGGGACAGTTACAATCAGCCCCAGCATTTT. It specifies CASSPRDSYNQPQHF.

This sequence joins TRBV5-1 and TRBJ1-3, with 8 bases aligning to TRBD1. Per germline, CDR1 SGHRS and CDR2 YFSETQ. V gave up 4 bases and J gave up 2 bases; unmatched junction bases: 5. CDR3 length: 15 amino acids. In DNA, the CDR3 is TGCGCCAGCAGCAACCAGGGGGCCACTGGAAACACCATATATTTT. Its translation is CASSNQGATGNTIYF.

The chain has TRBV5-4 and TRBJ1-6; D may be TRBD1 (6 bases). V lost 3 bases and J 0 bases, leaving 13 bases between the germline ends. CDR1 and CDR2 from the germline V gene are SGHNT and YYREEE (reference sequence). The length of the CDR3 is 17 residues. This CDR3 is CASSSGQRSSYNSPLHF. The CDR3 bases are TGTGCCAGCAGCTCAGGACAGAGGAGCTCCTATAATTCACCCCTCCACTTT.

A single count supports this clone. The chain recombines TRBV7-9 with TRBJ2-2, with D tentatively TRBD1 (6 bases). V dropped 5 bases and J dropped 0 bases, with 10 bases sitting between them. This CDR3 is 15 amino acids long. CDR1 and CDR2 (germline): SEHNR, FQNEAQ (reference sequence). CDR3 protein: CASSPGTTNTGELFF. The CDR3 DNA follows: TGTGCCAGCAGCCCCGGGACAACGAACACCGGGGAGCTGTTTTTT.

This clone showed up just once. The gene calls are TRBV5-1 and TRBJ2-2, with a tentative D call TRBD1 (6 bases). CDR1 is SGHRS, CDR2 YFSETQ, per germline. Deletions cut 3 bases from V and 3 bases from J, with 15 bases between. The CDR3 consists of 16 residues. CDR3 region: CASSSTGSPDTGELFF. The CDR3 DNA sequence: TGCGCCAGCAGCTCTACAGGGTCCCCCGACACCGGGGAGCTGTTTTTT.

The CDR3 sequence is CASSHRTETSGGSGETQYF. In DNA form, the CDR3 reads TGTGCCAGCAGCCATCGCACGGAGACTAGCGGCGGATCGGGGGAGACCCAGTACTTC. The gene calls are TRBV3-1 (or the pseudogene TRBV3-2) and TRBJ2-5; 9 positions agree with TRBD2. With V trimmed by 3 bases and J by 5 bases, 19 bases remained unmatched. The CDR3 covers 19 residues. Germline loops: CDR1 LGHDT, CDR2 YNNKEL (reference sequence).

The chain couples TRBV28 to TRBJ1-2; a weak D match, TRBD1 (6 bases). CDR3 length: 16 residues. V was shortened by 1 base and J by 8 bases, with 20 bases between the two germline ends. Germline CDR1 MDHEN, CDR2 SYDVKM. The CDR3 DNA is TGTGCCAGCAGTTTATTCAACAGGGTGGCAAATGGGGGCTACACCTTC. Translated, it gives CASSLFNRVANGGYTF.

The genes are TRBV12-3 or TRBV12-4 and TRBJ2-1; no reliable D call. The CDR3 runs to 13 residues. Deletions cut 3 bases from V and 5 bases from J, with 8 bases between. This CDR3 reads CASSLGYNNEQFF. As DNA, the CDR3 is TGTGCCAGCAGTTTGGGCTACAACAATGAGCAGTTCTTC.

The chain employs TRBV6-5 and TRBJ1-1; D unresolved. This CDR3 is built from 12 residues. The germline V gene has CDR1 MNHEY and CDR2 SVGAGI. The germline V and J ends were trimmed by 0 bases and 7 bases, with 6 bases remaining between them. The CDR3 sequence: CASSYSPGEAFF. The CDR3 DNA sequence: TGTGCCAGCAGTTACTCGCCGGGTGAAGCTTTCTTT.

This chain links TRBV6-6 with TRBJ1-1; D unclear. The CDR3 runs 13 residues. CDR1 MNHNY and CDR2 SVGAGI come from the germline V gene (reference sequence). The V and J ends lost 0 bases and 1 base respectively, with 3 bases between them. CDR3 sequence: CASSYSQNTEAFF. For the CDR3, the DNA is TGTGCCAGCAGTTACTCCCAGAACACTGAAGCTTTCTTT.

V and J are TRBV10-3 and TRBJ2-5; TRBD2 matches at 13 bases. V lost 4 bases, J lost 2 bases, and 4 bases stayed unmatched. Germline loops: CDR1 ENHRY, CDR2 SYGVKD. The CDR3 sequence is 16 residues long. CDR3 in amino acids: CAISGLAGGGQETQYF. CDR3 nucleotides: TGTGCCATCAGTGGACTAGCGGGGGGCGGTCAAGAGACCCAGTACTTC.

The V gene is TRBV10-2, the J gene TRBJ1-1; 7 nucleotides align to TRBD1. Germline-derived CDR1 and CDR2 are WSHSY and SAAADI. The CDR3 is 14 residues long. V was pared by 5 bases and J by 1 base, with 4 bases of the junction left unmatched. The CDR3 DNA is TGCGCCAGCAGTAACGGACAGGAGAACACTGAAGCTTTCTTT. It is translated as CASSNGQENTEAFF.

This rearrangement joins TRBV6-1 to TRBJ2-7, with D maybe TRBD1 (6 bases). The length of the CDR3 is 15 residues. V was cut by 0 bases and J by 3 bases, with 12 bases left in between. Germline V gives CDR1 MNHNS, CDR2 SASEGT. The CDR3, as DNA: TGTGCCAGCAGTGAAGCTGGGGACAACATCTACGAGCAGTACTTC. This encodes CASSEAGDNIYEQYF.